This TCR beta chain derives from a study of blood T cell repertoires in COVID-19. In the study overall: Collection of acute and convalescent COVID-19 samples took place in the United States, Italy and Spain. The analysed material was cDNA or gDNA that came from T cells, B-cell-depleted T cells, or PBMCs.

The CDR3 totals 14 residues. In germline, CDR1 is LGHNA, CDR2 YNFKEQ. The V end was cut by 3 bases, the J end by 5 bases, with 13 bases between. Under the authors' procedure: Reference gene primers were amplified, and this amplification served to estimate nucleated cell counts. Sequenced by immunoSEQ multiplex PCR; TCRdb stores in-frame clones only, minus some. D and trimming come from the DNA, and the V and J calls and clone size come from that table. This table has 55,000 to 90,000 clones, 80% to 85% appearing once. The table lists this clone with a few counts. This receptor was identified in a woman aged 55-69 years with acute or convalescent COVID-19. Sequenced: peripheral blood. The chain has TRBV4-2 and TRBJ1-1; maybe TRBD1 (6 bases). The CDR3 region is CASSQRTAGTEAFF. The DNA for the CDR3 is TGTGCCAGCAGCCAGAGGACAGCTGGGACTGAAGCTTTCTTT.